Sequencing of this T cell receptor beta chain was carried out in a study of tumor-infiltrating lymphocytes in oesophageal squamous cell carcinoma. This clonotype was seen many times. TCRdb re-analysed the PCR reads in MiXCR, keeping a single row per CDR3 protein. The table records roughly 14,000 distinct CDR3 sequences, roughly half of them present only once. The sample was blood. This TCR came from a male donor with esophageal squamous cell carcinoma.

Here the CDR3 reads CASSLDLGTTNNEQYF. CDR3 bases: TGCGCCAGCAGCTTGGATCTCGGGACCACAAACAATGAGCAGTACTTC. The rearrangement joins TRBV5-1 to TRBJ2-7; D is possibly TRBD1 or TRBD2 (5 bases each). Germline V gives CDR1 SGHRS, CDR2 YFSETQ. This CDR3 spans 16 amino acids. The V and J ends lost 0 bases and 7 bases respectively, with 20 bases between them. The full variable domain, its missing parts supplied by reference TRBV5-1 and TRBJ2-7, is KAGVTQTPRYLIKTRGQQVTLSCSPISGHRSVSWYQQTPGQGLQFLFEYFSETQRNKGNFPGRFSGRQFSNSRSEMNVSTLELGDSALYLCASSLDLGTTNNEQYFGPGTRLTVT.